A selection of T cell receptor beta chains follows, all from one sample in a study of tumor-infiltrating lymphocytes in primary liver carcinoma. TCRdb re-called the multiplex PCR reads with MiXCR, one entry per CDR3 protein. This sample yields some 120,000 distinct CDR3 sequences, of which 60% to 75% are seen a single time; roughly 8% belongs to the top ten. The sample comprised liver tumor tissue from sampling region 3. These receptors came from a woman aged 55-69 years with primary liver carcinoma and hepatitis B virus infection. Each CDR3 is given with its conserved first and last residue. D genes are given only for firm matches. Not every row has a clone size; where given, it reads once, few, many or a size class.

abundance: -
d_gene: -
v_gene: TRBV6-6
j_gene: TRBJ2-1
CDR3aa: CASSIGGFGRNEQFF
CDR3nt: TGTGCCAGCAGTATAGGGGGTTTCGGGCGCAATGAGCAGTTCTTC

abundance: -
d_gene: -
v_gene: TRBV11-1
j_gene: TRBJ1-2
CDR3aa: CSSSYPELCGYTF
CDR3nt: TGTTCCAGCAGCTACCCAGAGCTCTGTGGTTACACCTTC

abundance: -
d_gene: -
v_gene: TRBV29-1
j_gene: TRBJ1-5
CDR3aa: CSVADGALQPQHF
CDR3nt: TGCAGCGTTGCAGACGGGGCTCTTCAGCCTCAGCATTTT

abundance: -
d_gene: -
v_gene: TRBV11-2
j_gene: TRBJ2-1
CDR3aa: CASIPDSWYREQFF
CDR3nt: TGTGCCAGCATCCCGGACTCGTGGTATAGGGAGCAGTTCTTC

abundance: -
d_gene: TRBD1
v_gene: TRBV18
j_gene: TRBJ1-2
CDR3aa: CASSDGQGGINYGYTF
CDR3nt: TGTGCCAGTTCGGATGGACAGGGGGGAATTAACTATGGCTACACCTTC

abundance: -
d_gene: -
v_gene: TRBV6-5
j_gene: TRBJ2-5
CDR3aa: CASSYSILVGPQETLYF
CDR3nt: TGTGCCAGCAGTTACTCGATACTAGTGGGCCCTCAAGAGACCCTGTACTTC

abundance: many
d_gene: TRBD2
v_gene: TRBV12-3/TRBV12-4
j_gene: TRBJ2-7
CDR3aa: CASTASGAHEQYF
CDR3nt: TGTGCCAGCACAGCCAGCGGGGCCCACGAGCAGTACTTC

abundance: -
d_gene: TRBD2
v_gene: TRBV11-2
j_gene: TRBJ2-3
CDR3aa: CASSSGLAGARYF
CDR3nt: TGTGCCAGCAGCTCTGGACTAGCGGGAGCTCGGTATTTT

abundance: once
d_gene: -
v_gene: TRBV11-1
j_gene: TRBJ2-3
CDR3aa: CASSLGVPTIGRSTDTQYF
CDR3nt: TGTGCCAGCAGCTTAGGGGTCCCTACTATCGGGAGATCGACAGATACGCAGTATTTT

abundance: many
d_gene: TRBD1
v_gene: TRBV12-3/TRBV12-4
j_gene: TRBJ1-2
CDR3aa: CASSLPGQGAVGYTF
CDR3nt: TGTGCCAGCAGTCTTCCCGGACAGGGGGCGGTTGGCTACACCTTC

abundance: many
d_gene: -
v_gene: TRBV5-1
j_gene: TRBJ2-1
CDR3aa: CASSFSGQDLNEQFF
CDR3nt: TGCGCCAGCAGCTTTAGCGGCCAAGACCTCAATGAGCAGTTCTTC

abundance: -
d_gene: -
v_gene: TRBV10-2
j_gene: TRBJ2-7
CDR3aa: CATSTQLGSYEQCF
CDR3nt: TGCGCCACCTCCACACAATTAGGCTCCTACGAGCAGTGCTTC

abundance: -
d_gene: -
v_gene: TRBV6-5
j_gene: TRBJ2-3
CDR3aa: CANSPSLRDGTQYF
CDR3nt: TGTGCCAACAGTCCTAGCCTTCGTGACGGTACGCAATATTTT

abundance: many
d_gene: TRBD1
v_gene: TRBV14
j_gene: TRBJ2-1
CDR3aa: CASSHPGQGFDEQFF
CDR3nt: TGTGCCAGCAGCCATCCGGGACAGGGCTTCGATGAGCAGTTCTTC

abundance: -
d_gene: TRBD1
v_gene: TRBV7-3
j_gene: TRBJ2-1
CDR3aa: CASSRDRESFSEQFF
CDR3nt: TGTGCCAGCAGCCGCGACAGGGAGTCATTCAGTGAGCAGTTCTTC

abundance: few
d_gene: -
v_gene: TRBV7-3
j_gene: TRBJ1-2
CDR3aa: CASSLGGGEGYTF
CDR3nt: TGTGCCAGCAGCTTAGGAGGAGGGGAGGGCTACACCTTC

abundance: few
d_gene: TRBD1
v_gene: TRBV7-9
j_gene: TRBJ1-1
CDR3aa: CASSRAQGTEAFF
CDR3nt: TGTGCCAGCAGCCGAGCACAGGGGACTGAAGCTTTCTTT

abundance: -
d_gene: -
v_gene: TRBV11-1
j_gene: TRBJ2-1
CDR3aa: CASGFGTDDERFF
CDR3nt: TGTGCCAGCGGCTTCGGCACGGATGATGAGCGGTTCTTC

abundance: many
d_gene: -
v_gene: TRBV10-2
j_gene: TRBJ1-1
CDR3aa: CASSMQGLGTEAFF
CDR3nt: TGCGCCAGCAGTATGCAGGGGCTGGGCACTGAAGCTTTCTTT

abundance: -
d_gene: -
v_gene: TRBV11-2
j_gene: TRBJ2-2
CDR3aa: CASSPGWTRVVTGELFF
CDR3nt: TGTGCCAGCAGCCCCGGATGGACAAGGGTTGTTACCGGGGAGCTGTTTTTT

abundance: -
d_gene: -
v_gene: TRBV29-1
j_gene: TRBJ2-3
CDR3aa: CSVETGAETQYF
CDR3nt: TGCAGCGTTGAGACGGGGGCAGAAACGCAGTATTTT

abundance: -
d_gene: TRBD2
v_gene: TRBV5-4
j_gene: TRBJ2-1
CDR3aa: CASNHPAGRDNEQFF
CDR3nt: TGTGCCAGCAACCATCCAGCGGGAAGAGACAATGAGCAGTTCTTC

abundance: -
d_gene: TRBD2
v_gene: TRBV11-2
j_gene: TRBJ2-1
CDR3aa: CASDRRLAGGPGDEQFF
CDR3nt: TGTGCCAGCGACAGGAGACTAGCGGGAGGACCGGGGGATGAGCAGTTCTTC

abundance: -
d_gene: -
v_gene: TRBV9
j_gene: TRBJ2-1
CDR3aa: CASSDLVGGSYNEQFF
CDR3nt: TGTGCCAGCAGCGATCTAGTGGGGGGCTCCTACAATGAGCAGTTCTTC

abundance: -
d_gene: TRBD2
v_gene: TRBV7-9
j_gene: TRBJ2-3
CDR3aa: CASSSGLAGRTDTQYF
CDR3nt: TGTGCCAGCAGCTCCGGTCTAGCGGGACGCACAGATACGCAGTATTTT

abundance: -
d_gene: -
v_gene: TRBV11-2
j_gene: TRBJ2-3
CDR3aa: CASSVGGLTYTSDTQYF
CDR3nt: TGTGCCAGCAGCGTAGGGGGGCTAACGTACACGTCAGATACGCAATATTTT

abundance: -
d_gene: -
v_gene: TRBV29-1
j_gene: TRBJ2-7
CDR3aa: CSVEGGRSCYEQYF
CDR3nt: TGCAGTGTTGAAGGGGGTCGGTCGTGCTACGAGCAGTACTTC

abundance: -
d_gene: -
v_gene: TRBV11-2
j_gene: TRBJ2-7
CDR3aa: CASSPATVGAYERYF
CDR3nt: TGTGCCAGCAGCCCAGCGACAGTGGGCGCCTACGAGCGGTACTTC

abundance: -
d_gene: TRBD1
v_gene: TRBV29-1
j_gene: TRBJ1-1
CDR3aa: CSSRGQGNTKAFF
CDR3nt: TGCAGCTCCCGGGGACAGGGGAACACTAAAGCTTTCTTC

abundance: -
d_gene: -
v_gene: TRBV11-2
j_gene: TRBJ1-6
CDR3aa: CTSSHLVGGNSPLHF
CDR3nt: TGTACCAGCAGCCACTTAGTGGGGGGTAATTCACCCCTCCACTTT

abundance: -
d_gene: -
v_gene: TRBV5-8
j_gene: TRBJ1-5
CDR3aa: CACSSRDVGASNQPQHF
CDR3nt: TGTGCCTGCAGCTCTCGCGATGTAGGGGCAAGCAATCAGCCCCAGCATTTT

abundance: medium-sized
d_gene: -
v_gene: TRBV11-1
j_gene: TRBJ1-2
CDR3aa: CASSPGQGNNYGYTF
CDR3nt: TGTGCCAGCAGCCCGGGACAAGGAAATAACTATGGCTACACCTTC

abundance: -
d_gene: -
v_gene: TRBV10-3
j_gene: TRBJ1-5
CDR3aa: CATSLIKQPQHF
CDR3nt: TGTGCCACCAGTTTGATCAAACAGCCCCAGCATTTT

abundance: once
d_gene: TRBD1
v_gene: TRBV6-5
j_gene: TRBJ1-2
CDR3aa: CVSSQGQSSGYTF
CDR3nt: TGTGTCAGCAGTCAGGGACAGTCTAGTGGCTACACCTTC

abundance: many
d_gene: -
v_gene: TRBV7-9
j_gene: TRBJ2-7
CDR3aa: CASSLTYEQYF
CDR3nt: TGTGCCAGCAGCTTAACCTACGAGCAGTACTTC

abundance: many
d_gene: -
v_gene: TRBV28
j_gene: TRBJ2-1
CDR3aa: CASSFPGVGTYNEQFF
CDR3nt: TGTGCCAGCAGTTTCCCCGGCGTCGGGACCTACAATGAGCAGTTCTTC

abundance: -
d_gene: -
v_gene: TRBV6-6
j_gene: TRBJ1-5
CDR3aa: CANTRVEGQPQHF
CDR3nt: TGTGCCAACACCCGAGTGGAGGGGCAGCCCCAGCATTTT

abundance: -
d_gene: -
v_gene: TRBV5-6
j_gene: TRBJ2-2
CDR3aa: CASSDSRRALTGELFF
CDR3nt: TGTGCCAGCAGCGATAGCAGGAGGGCTCTCACCGGGGAGCTGTTTTTT

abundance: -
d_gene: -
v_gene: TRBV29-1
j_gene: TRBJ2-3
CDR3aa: CSVHSGETNLYTQYF
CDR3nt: TGCAGCGTTCACTCGGGGGAGACTAACCTCTACACGCAGTATTTT

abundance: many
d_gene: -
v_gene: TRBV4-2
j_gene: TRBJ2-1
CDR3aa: CASSQDRGSVHNEQFF
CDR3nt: TGTGCCAGCAGCCAAGATCGGGGGTCCGTCCACAATGAGCAGTTCTTC

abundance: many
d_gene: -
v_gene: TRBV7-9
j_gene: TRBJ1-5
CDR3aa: CASSLGEDQPQHF
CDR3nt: TGTGCCAGCAGCTTAGGCGAGGATCAGCCCCAGCATTTT

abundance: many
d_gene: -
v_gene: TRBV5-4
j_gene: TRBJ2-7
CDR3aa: CASSLVGGTRVLREQYF
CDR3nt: TGTGCCAGCAGCTTGGTTGGGGGGACCAGAGTCCTACGCGAGCAGTACTTC

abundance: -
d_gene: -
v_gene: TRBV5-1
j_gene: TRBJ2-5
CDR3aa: CTTATGSSETQYF
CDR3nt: TGCACGACAGCTACCGGTTCGTCAGAGACCCAGTACTTC

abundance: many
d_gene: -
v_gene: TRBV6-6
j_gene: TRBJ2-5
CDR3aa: CASSLVQGETQYF
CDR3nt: TGTGCCAGCAGTTTGGTACAGGGAGAGACCCAGTACTTC

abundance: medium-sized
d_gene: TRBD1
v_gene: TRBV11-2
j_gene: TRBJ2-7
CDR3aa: CASSFDRGLGEQYF
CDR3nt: TGTGCCAGCAGCTTCGACAGGGGGCTAGGAGAGCAGTACTTC

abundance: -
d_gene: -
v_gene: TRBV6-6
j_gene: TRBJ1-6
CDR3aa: CASSQSSYNSPLHF
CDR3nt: TGTGCCAGCAGTCAGTCCTCCTATAATTCACCCCTTCACTTT

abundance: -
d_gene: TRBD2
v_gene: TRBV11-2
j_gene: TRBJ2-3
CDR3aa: CASRITSQEREYTDMQYF
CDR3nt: TGTGCCAGCAGAATCACGAGTCAGGAGCGGGAGTATACAGATATGCAGTATTTT

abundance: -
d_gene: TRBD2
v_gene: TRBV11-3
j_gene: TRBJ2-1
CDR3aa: CASSLVGGRAGVQFF
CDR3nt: TGTGCCAGCAGCTTAGTAGGAGGGAGGGCGGGTGTGCAGTTCTTC

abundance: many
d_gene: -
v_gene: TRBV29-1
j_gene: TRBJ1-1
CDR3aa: CSVGMGEGTEAFF
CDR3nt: TGCAGCGTTGGTATGGGGGAAGGCACTGAAGCTTTCTTT

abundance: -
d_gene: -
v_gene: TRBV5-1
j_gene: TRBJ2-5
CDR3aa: CASSHGGALQETQYF
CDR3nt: TGCGCCAGCAGCCATGGGGGGGCGCTCCAAGAGACCCAGTACTTC

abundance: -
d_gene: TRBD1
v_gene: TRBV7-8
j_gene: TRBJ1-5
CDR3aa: CASSSGQVAYSNQSQHF
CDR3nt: TGTGCCAGCAGCTCGGGACAGGTCGCCTATAGCAATCAGTCCCAGCATTTT

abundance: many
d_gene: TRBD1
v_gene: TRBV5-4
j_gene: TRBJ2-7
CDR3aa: CASSYGTGDYEQYF
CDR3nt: TGTGCCAGCAGTTATGGGACAGGGGACTACGAGCAGTACTTC

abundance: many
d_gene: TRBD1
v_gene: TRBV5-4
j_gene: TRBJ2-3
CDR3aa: CAFRGLETDTQYF
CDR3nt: TGTGCCTTTAGGGGGCTAGAAACAGATACGCAGTATTTT

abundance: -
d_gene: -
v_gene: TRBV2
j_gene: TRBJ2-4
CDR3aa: CASSRDSSGIQYF
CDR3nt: TGTGCCAGCAGCCGGGATAGTTCGGGCATTCAGTACTTC

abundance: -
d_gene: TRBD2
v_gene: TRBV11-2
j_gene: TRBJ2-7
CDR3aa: CGSSKGLAGGEQYF
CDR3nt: TGTGGCAGCAGCAAAGGACTAGCGGGAGGTGAGCAGTACTTC